This T cell receptor beta chain was captured in a study of T cells in Graves' hyperthyroidism and ophthalmopathy. General study points: Ophthalmopathy was told apart from stable hyperthyroidism by a 13 V-J model.

This CDR3 region has 12 residues. With V trimmed by 7 bases and J by 5 bases, 4 bases remained unmatched. Researchers took RNA transcripts and amplified the TCR beta CDR3 regions from them. HTBI primers were used for first-round RT-PCR of the TCR CDR3. MiXCR was run by TCRdb on the multiplex PCR reads, yielding one entry per CDR3 protein. The sample consists of under 350,000 distinct CDR3 sequences, 18% of them appearing once. This clonotype was counted many times. The antigen remains unidentified. These patients, aged 18 to 65, had recently diagnosed hyperthyroidism lasting under 2 months. The study left out patients who had uncontrolled infection, other autoimmune disease, pregnancy or lactation.

Sequenced material: blood. The sequence derives from a woman aged 50 to 65 with Graves' hyperthyroidism. The chain links TRBV12-3 or TRBV12-4 to TRBJ1-1; TRBD1 aligns across 7 bases. The CDR3 spells CASTLTGTEAFF. The CDR3 DNA follows: TGTGCCAGCACCCTGACAGGGACTGAAGCTTTCTTT.